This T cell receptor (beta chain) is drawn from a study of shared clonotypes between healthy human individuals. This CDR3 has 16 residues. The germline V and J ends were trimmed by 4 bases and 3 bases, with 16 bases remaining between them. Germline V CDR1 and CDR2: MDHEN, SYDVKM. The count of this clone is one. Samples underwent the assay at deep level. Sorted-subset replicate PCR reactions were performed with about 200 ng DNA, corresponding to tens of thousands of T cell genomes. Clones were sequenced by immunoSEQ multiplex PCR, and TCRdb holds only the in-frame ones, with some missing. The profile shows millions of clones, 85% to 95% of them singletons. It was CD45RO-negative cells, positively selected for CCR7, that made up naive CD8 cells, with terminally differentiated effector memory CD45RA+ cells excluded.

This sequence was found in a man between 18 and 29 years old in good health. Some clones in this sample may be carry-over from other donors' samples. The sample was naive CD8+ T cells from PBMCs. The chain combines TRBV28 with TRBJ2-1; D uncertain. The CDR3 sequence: CASSSPSERNYNEQFF. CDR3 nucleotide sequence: TGTGCCAGCAGTTCCCCCTCGGAGCGCAACTACAATGAGCAGTTCTTC.